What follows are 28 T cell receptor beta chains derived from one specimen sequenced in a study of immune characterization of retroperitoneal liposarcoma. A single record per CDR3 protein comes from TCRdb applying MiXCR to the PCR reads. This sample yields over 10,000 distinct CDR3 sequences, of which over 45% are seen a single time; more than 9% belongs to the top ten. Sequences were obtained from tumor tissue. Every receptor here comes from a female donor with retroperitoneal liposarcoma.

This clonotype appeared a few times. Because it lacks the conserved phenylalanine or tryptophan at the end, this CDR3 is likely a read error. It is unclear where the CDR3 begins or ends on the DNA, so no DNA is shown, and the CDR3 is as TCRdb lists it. The CDR3 sequence is CSWEIQQPPGHGGAKLCTGH. The V call is TRBV29-1, the J call TRBJ2-5; the tabulated D call, TRBD1, remains unverified against the DNA. Termini included, the CDR3 measures 20 amino acids. CDR1 SQVTM and CDR2 ANQGSEA come from the germline V gene.

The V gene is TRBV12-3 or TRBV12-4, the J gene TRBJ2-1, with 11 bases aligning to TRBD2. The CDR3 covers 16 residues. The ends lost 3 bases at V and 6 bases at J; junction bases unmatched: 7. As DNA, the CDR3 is TGTGCCAGCAGTTTTAGGACTAGCGGGCAAACCAATGAGCAGTTCTTC. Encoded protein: CASSFRTSGQTNEQFF.

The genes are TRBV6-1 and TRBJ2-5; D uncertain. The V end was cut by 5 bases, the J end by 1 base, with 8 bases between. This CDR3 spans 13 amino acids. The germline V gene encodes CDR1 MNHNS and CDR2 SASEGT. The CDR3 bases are TGTGCCAGCAGTTCCGAGATCCAAGAGACCCAGTACTTC. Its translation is CASSSEIQETQYF.

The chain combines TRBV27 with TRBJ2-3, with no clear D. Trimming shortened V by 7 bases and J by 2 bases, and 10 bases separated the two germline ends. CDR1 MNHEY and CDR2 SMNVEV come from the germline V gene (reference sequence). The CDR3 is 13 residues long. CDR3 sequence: CASKLTLTDTQYF. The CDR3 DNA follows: TGTGCCAGCAAACTGACCCTCACAGATACGCAGTATTTT.

The CDR3 DNA is TGTGCCAGCTTGGGGGGGCCCTACAATGAGCAGTTCTTC. As protein: CASLGGPYNEQFF. The gene calls are TRBV6-2 or TRBV6-3 and TRBJ2-1; possibly TRBD2 for D (7 bases). The CDR3 spans 13 residues. The germline gives CDR1 MNHEY, CDR2 SVGEGT. Trimming pared 8 bases from V and 2 bases from J, leaving 10 bases between.

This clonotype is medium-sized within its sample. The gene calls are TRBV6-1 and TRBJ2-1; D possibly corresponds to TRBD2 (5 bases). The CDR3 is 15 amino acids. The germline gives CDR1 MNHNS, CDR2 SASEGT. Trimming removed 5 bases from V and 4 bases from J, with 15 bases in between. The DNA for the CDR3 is TGTGCCAGCAGTTACGAAGGGAGAGGGTACAATGAGCAGTTCTTC. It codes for CASSYEGRGYNEQFF.

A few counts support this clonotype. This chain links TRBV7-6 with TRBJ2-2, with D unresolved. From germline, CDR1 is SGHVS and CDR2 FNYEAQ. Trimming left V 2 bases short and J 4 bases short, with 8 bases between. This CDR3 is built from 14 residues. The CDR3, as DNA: TGTGCCAGCAGCTTACTGGGCTTCACCGGGGAGCTGTTTTTT. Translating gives CASSLLGFTGELFF.

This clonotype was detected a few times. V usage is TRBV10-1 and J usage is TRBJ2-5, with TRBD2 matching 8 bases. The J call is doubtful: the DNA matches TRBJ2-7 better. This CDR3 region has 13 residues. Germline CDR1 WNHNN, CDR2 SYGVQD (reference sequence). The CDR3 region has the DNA TGCGCCAGCAGTCCGAGCGGGAGCGGCGAGCAGTACTTC. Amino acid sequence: CASSPSGSGEQYF.

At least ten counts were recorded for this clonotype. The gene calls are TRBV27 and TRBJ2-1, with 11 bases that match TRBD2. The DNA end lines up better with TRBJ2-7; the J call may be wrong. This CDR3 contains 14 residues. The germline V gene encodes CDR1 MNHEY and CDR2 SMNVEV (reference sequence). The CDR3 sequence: CASSPALAGAEQYF. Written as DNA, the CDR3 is TGTGCCAGCAGCCCCGCACTAGCGGGGGCTGAGCAGTACTTC.

The CDR3 DNA reads TGTGCCAGCAGAAGACCCGCGGGGCTTCGATCCTCCTACGAGCAGTACTTC. Its translation: CASRRPAGLRSSYEQYF. This chain joins TRBV7-4 and TRBJ2-1, with D possibly TRBD2 on 6 matching bases. The J call may be faulty, since TRBJ2-7 better matches the DNA end. Per germline, CDR1 SGHVT and CDR2 SQSDAQ. The CDR3 contains 17 residues.

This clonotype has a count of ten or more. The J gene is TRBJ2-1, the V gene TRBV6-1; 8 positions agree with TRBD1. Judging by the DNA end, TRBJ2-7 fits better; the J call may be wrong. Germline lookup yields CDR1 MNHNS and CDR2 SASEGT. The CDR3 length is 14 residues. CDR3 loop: CASSETGGTYEQYF. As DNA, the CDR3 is TGTGCCAGCAGTGAAACAGGGGGGACCTACGAGCAGTACTTC.

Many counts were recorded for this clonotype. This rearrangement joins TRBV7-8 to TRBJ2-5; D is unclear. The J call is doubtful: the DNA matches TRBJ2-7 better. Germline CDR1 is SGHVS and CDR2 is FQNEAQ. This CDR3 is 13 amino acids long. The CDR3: CASSLTSTYEQYF. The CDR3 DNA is TGTGCCAGCAGCTTAACTTCTACGTACGAGCAGTACTTC.

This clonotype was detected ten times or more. This chain's CDR3 is CASSFDWEKLFF. The CDR3 DNA is TGTGCCAGCAGCTTCGACTGGGAAAAACTGTTTTTT. The chain has TRBV7-2 and TRBJ1-4; D remains unclear. Germline CDR1 SGHTA, CDR2 FQGNSA. The CDR3 is 12 amino acids. V dropped 3 bases and J dropped 8 bases, with 7 bases sitting between them.

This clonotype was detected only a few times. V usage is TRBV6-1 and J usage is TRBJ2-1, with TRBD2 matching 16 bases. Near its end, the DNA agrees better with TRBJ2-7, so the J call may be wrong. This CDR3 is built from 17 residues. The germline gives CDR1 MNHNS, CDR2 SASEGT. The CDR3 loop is CASSLGLAGGPGNEQYF. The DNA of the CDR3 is TGTGCCAGCAGTTTGGGACTAGCGGGGGGGCCGGGGAATGAGCAGTACTTC.

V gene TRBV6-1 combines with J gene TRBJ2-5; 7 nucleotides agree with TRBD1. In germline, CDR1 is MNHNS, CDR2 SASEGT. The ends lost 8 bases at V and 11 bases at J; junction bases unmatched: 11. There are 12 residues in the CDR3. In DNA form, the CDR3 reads TGTGCCAGCGGCTACAGGGGTAATGAGCAGTACTTC. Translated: CASGYRGNEQYF.

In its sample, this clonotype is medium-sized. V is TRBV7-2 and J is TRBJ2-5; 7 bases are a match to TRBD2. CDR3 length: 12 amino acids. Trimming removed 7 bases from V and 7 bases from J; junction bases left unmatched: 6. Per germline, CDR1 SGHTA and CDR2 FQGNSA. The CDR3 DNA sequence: TGTGCCAGCAACCCCCCGGGGGGGACCCAGTACTTC. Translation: CASNPPGGTQYF.

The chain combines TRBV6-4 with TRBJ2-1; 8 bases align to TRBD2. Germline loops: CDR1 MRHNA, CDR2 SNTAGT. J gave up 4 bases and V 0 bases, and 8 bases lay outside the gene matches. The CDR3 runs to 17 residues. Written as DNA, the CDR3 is TGTGCCAGCAGTGACTCAAGGACTAGCAAATATTACAATGAGCAGTTCTTC. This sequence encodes CASSDSRTSKYYNEQFF.

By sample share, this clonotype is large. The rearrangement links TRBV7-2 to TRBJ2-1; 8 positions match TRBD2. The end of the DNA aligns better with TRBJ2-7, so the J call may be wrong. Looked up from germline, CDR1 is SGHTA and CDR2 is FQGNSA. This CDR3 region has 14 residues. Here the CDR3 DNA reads TGTGCCAGCAGCTCGCGGGGGGTCTACAATGAGCAGTACTTC. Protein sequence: CASSSRGVYNEQYF.

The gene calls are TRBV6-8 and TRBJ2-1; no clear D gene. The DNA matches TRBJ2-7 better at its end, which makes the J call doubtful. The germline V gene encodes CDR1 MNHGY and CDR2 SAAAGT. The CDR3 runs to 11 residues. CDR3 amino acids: CASSFKGEQYF. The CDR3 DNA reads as TGTGCCAGCAGTTTTAAGGGTGAGCAGTACTTC.

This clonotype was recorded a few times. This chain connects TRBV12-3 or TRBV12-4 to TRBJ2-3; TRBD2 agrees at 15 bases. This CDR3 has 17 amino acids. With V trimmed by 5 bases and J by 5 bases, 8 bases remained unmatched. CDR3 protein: CASSIGLAGGRGDTQYF. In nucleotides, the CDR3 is TGTGCCAGCAGTATCGGACTAGCGGGGGGGCGTGGAGATACGCAGTATTTT.

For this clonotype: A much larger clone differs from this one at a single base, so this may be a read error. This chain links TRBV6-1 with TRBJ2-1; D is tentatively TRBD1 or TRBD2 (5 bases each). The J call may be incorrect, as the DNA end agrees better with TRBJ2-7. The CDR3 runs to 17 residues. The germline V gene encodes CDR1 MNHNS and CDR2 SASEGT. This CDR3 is CASSEAAADIGVNEQYF. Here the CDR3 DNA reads TGTGCCAGCAGTGAAGCGGCAGCGGACATAGGGGTGAATGAGCAGTACTTC.

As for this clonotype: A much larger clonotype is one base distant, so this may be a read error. Written as DNA, the CDR3 is TGTGCCAGCAGCCGGGGCCAAGAGGCCCAGTTCTTC. It codes for CASSRGQEAQFF. The gene calls are TRBV6-6 and TRBJ2-5, with D perhaps given as TRBD1 or TRBD2 (5 bases each). The DNA matches TRBJ2-1 better at its end, which makes the J call doubtful. Per germline, CDR1 MNHNY and CDR2 SVGAGI (reference sequence). The CDR3 length is 12 residues.

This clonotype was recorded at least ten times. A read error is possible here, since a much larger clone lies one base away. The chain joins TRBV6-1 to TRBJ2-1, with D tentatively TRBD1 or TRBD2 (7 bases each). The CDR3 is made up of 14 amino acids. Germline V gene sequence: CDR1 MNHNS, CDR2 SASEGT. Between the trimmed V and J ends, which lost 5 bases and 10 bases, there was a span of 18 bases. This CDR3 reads CASSSGTAAYEQFF. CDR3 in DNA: TGTGCCAGCAGTAGCGGGACAGCAGCCTACGAGCAGTTCTTC.

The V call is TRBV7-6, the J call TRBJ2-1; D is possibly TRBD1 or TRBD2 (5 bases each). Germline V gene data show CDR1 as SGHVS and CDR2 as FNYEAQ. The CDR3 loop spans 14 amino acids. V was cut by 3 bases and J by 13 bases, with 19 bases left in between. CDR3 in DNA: TGTGCCAGCAGCTTTTCAGGGTTTGGGGAGACCCAGTTCTTC. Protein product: CASSFSGFGETQFF.

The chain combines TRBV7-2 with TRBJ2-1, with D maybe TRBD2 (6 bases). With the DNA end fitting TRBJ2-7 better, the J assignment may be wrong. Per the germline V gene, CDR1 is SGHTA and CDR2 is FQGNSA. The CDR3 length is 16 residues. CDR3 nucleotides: TGTGCCAGCAGCTTGGAGGGCCTGAGCTCCTACAATGAGCAGTACTTC. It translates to CASSLEGLSSYNEQYF.

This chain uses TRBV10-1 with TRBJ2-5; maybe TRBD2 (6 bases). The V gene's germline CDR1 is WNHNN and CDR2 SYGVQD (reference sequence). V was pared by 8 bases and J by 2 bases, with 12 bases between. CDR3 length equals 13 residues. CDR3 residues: CASGRTVQETQYF. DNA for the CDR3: TGCGCCAGCGGGAGGACGGTTCAAGAGACCCAGTACTTC.

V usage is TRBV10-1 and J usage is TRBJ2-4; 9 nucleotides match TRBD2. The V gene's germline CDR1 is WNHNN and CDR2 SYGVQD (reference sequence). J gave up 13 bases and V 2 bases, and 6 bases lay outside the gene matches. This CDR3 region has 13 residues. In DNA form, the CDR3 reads TGCGCCAGCAGTGAGAAGCCTAGCGGGGAGCAGTACTTC. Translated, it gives CASSEKPSGEQYF.

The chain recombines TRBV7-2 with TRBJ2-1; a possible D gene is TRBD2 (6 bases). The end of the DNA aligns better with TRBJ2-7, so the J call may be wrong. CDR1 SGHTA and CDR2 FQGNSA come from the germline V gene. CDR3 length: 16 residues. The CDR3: CASSSPPPSASYEQYF. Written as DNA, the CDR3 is TGTGCCAGCAGCTCCCCCCCCCCTAGCGCCTCCTACGAGCAGTACTTC.